These 17 T cell receptor beta chains share one sample of origin, sequenced in a study of CD8+ T cells in alopecia areata. It was cDNA, reverse transcribed from extracted RNA, that served as the sequencing template. Method: immunoSEQ multiplex PCR; TCRdb's copy keeps in-frame clones and lacks some. The table lists 200,000 to 250,000 clones, roughly 50% of them singletons. The source material was CD8+ T cells sorted from blood. The receptors derive from a human donor in good health.

This sequence joins TRBV9 and TRBJ2-1; 11 bases are a match to TRBD2. Germline V gene data show CDR1 as SGDLS and CDR2 as YYNGEE. This CDR3 contains 14 residues. V trimming: 3 bases; J trimming: 6 bases; junction bases outside the gene matches: 2. CDR3 residues: CASSDSGGANEQFF. Written as DNA, the CDR3 is TGTGCCAGCAGCGATAGCGGGGGGGCCAATGAGCAGTTCTTC. The entire variable domain, with the rest obtained from reference TRBV9 and TRBJ2-1, is as follows: DSGVTQTPKHLITATGQRVTLRCSPRSGDLSVYWYQQSLDQGLQFLIQYYNGEERAKGNILERFSAQQFPDLHSELNLSSLELGDSALYFCASSDSGGANEQFFGPGTRLTVL.

V is TRBV7-8 and J is TRBJ2-3; 8 bases are a match to TRBD2. The germline gives CDR1 SGHVS, CDR2 FQNEAQ. The junction had 6 bases not matched to a gene; V was cut back by 4 bases and J by 0 bases. This CDR3 comprises 16 residues. The CDR3 region has the DNA TGTGCCAGCAGCTCTTTAGCGGGATCTAGCACAGATACGCAGTATTTT. Translating it yields CASSSLAGSSTDTQYF.

The gene calls are TRBV29-1 and TRBJ2-5, with TRBD1 matching 8 bases. The CDR3 has 14 residues. V dropped 3 bases and J dropped 7; count of bases not matched to a gene: 10. Germline CDR1 SQVTM, CDR2 ANQGSEA. The CDR3 spells CSVDPGTGSATQYF. The DNA for the CDR3 is TGCAGCGTTGATCCCGGGACAGGCTCGGCGACCCAGTACTTC.

This chain connects TRBV5-1 to TRBJ2-3; TRBD1 matches 9 bases. The V segment lost 5 bases and the J segment 6 bases; nucleotides outside the gene matches: 4. There are 13 residues in the CDR3. Germline values: CDR1 SGHRS, CDR2 YFSETQ. CDR3 sequence reads: CASSDGQGDTQYF. For the CDR3, the DNA is TGCGCCAGCAGTGACGGACAGGGGGATACGCAGTATTTT.

In this sample, this clone turned up once. This sequence joins TRBV29-1 and TRBJ2-5, with a weak D call TRBD2 (5 bases). With 7 bases removed from V and 5 bases from J, the gap between germline ends came to 14 bases. From germline, CDR1 is SQVTM and CDR2 ANQGSEA. CDR3 length equals 12 residues. CDR3 sequence: CSARWGVETQYF. The CDR3 DNA sequence: TGCAGCGCTAGGTGGGGAGTGGAGACCCAGTACTTC.

In this sample, this clone turned up a few times. The DNA for the CDR3 is TGTGCCAGCAGCCTAGACTCGCCGGGAGAGCAGTACTTC. Protein: CASSLDSPGEQYF. The V call is TRBV5-6, the J call TRBJ2-7, with TRBD2 as a possible D gene (5 bases). CDR3 length equals 13 residues. Germline values: CDR1 SGHDT, CDR2 YYEEEE. The V end lost 4 bases, the J end lost 7 bases, and 15 bases lay between the germline ends.

The chain has TRBV10-3 and TRBJ1-5; D ambiguous. CDR3 length equals 14 residues. In germline, CDR1 is ENHRY, CDR2 SYGVKD. Trimming took off 0 bases at V and 7 bases at J, with 10 bases between the two ends. The CDR3 here is CAISESRAGQPQHF. CDR3 in DNA: TGTGCCATCAGTGAGTCTAGGGCGGGACAGCCCCAGCATTTT.

This clone came up a few times. The chain links TRBV14 to TRBJ1-6; D is perhaps TRBD1 (5 bases). Per germline, CDR1 SGHDN and CDR2 FVKESK. Trimming cost V 3 bases and J 10 bases, with 10 bases left between them. This CDR3 has 13 amino acids. The CDR3 sequence: CASSQSSGSPLHF. The DNA for the CDR3 is TGTGCCAGCAGCCAGTCGTCAGGGTCACCCCTCCACTTT. The full variable domain, completed using reference TRBV14 and TRBJ1-6, is EAGVTQFPSHSVIEKGQTVTLRCDPISGHDNLYWYRRVMGKEIKFLLHFVKESKQDESGMPNNRFLAERTGGTYSTLKVQPAELEDSGVYFCASSQSSGSPLHFGNGTRLTVT.

The chain couples TRBV14 to TRBJ2-3, with 8 bases lining up with TRBD2. CDR1 SGHDN and CDR2 FVKESK come from the germline V gene. The CDR3 consists of 15 residues. V shed 4 bases, J shed 4 bases, and the junction held 7 bases outside the gene matches. CDR3 sequence reads: CASSPISGVSDTQYF. DNA for the CDR3: TGTGCCAGCAGCCCTATTAGCGGGGTCTCAGATACGCAGTATTTT.

This clone was detected only a few times. This chain links TRBV7-9 with TRBJ2-7; 7 bases agree with TRBD2. In germline, CDR1 is SEHNR, CDR2 FQNEAQ (reference sequence). The CDR3 has 13 residues. The V segment lost 3 bases and the J segment 4 bases; nucleotides outside the gene matches: 3. CDR3 nucleotides: TGTGCCAGCAGCTTGGGAGGGAAGTACGAGCAGTACTTC. Translated, it gives CASSLGGKYEQYF.

J is TRBJ1-2 and V is TRBV6-5; 7 nucleotides align to TRBD1. Per germline, CDR1 MNHEY and CDR2 SVGAGI. The CDR3 totals 13 residues. The V and J ends lost 6 bases and 2 bases, in that order; junction bases with no gene match: 3. For the CDR3, the DNA is TGTGCCAGCAGCCTCAGGGGGAACTATGGCTACACCTTC. Translation: CASSLRGNYGYTF.

This clone was picked up a small number of times. The chain joins TRBV19 to TRBJ2-1; possible D gene TRBD1, 6 bases. Germline CDR1 reads LNHDA; CDR2 reads SQIVND (reference sequence). Deletions cut 1 base from V and 6 bases from J, with 7 bases between. CDR3 length: 13 amino acids. CDR3 nucleotide sequence: TGTGCCAGTAGTATAGGAGGGGGCAATGAGCAGTTCTTC. Translating it yields CASSIGGGNEQFF.

This clone was seen a single time. The V call is TRBV2, the J call TRBJ2-3, with TRBD1 identical over 7 bases. CDR3 size: 14 residues. Germline-derived CDR1 and CDR2 are SNHLY and FYNNEI. V lost 5 bases, J lost 0 bases, and 2 bases stayed unmatched. The CDR3 loop reads CASSRDSSTDTQYF. The CDR3 DNA reads TGTGCCAGCAGTCGGGACAGCAGCACAGATACGCAGTATTTT.

The V gene is TRBV27, the J gene TRBJ2-7; 7 nucleotides align to TRBD1. Germline CDR1 reads MNHEY; CDR2 reads SMNVEV (reference sequence). Trimming removed 8 bases from V and 5 bases from J; junction bases left unmatched: 6. The CDR3 runs 12 residues. DNA for the CDR3: TGTGCCAGCGGCTACAGGGGACACGAGCAGTACTTC. Protein: CASGYRGHEQYF.

This clone was seen a few times. The chain combines TRBV6-6 with TRBJ2-4; D may be TRBD1 or TRBD2 (5 bases each). Germline assignment: CDR1 MNHNY and CDR2 SVGAGI (reference sequence). V was clipped by 6 bases and J by 6 bases, with 12 bases between them. CDR3 length equals 13 residues. CDR3 DNA: TGTGCCAGCAGGTCCGGGGACCTAAACATTCAGTACTTC. Its protein product is CASRSGDLNIQYF.

This clone was detected a few times. The chain has TRBV19 and TRBJ1-5; D remains unclear. This CDR3 is 12 amino acids long. CDR1 and CDR2 from the germline V gene are LNHDA and SQIVND (reference sequence). Trimming took 11 bases from V and 2 from J, leaving 10 bases between them. Here the CDR3 DNA reads TGTGCCGGGAGTCAGGGCAATCAGCCCCAGCATTTT. Translating gives CAGSQGNQPQHF.

This clone appeared a few times. At one boundary the junction diverges from the germline segment, which might be a read error. The J gene is TRBJ2-1, the V gene TRBV4-1; the D gene is possibly TRBD1 (5 bases). This CDR3 region has 13 residues. CDR1 and CDR2 (germline): MGHRA, YSYEKL. This chain's CDR3 is CASSHNADAGLLF. In DNA, the CDR3 is TGCGCCAGCAGCCACAACGCTGATGCAGGGTTACTCTTC.